The next 24 T cell receptor beta chains were all read from a single sample in a study of cytomegalovirus exposure and HLA in healthy donors. Amplification used 60 Vbeta primers and 13 Jbeta primers. Method: immunoSEQ multiplex PCR; TCRdb's copy keeps in-frame clones and lacks some. The repertoire has fewer than 150,000 clones, around 80% of them found once; the top ten carry about 5%. Sequencing was carried out using PBMCs. The receptor source for this set is a male donor in good health and CMV-seronegative.

This clone was seen a handful of times. This chain uses TRBV27 with TRBJ1-1; no reliable D call. The length of the CDR3 is 11 residues. Trimming removed 5 bases at V and 5 bases at J, with 6 bases between. Germline CDR1 is MNHEY and CDR2 is SMNVEV (reference sequence). The CDR3 DNA reads TGTGCCAGCAGTGGTAGAACTGAAGCTTTCTTT. It encodes CASSGRTEAFF.

The V call is TRBV27, the J call TRBJ2-3; TRBD1 matches 7 bases. This CDR3 comprises 14 residues. V lost 7 bases to trimming and J lost 4 bases; unmatched junction nucleotides: 8. Germline V CDR1 and CDR2: MNHEY, SMNVEV (reference sequence). This CDR3 is CASTRGGRADTQYF. In DNA, the CDR3 is TGTGCCAGCACAAGAGGGGGCAGGGCAGATACGCAGTATTTT.

The chain combines TRBV15 with TRBJ2-5; TRBD2 is a possible D gene (5 bases). Germline V gene lookup returns CDR1 LNHNV and CDR2 YYDKDF (reference sequence). V gave up 5 bases and J gave up 4 bases, with 17 bases separating them. CDR3 length: 15 residues. This CDR3 is CATSSGRYGVETQYF. The CDR3 DNA sequence: TGTGCCACCAGCTCTGGGCGGTACGGGGTAGAGACCCAGTACTTC.

V is TRBV30 and J is TRBJ1-5, with D unresolved. Germline CDR1 and CDR2: GTSNPN and SVGIG (reference sequence). The CDR3 consists of 13 residues. Between the trimmed V and J ends, which lost 2 bases and 3 bases, there was a span of 8 bases. In DNA, the CDR3 is TGTGCCTGGAGTACGCAGTCCAATCAGCCCCAGCATTTT. Protein sequence: CAWSTQSNQPQHF.

The J gene is TRBJ2-2, the V gene TRBV7-3, with TRBD2 matching over 8 bases. The trim removed 6 bases at V and 3 bases at J, leaving 9 bases unmatched. This CDR3 region has 16 residues. From germline, CDR1 is SGHTA and CDR2 FQGTGA. DNA for the CDR3: TGTGCCAGCAGTCTGACGGGGGGGCATGACACCGGGGAGCTGTTTTTT. Its translation: CASSLTGGHDTGELFF.

This clone was counted a single time. The chain is built from TRBV7-3 and TRBJ2-3; D may be TRBD2 (7 bases). Germline V CDR1 and CDR2: SGHTA, FQGTGA. V was trimmed by 5 bases and J by 5 bases, leaving 20 bases between them. The CDR3 runs 16 residues. This CDR3 reads CASSPRGAGALDTQYF. DNA for the CDR3: TGTGCCAGCAGCCCTCGAGGGGCGGGGGCCTTAGATACGCAGTATTTT.

The rearrangement joins TRBV27 to TRBJ2-1; 12 bases map to TRBD2. The CDR3 contains 15 residues. V gave up 6 bases and J gave up 6 bases; unmatched junction bases: 6. Germline assignment: CDR1 MNHEY and CDR2 SMNVEV (reference sequence). Written as DNA, the CDR3 is TGTGCCAGCAGGCGTCTAGCGGGGGGGGGCAATGAGCAGTTCTTC. Residues: CASRRLAGGGNEQFF.

V is TRBV2 and J is TRBJ1-4; a weak D match, TRBD1 (5 bases). Trimming took off 6 bases at V and 5 bases at J, with 10 bases between the two ends. The CDR3 contains 13 residues. Germline CDR1 SNHLY, CDR2 FYNNEI. This CDR3 reads CASSGAGNEKLFF. In DNA, the CDR3 is TGTGCCAGCAGCGGGGCGGGGAATGAAAAACTGTTTTTT. The full variable domain, with the rest looked up from reference TRBV2 and TRBJ1-4, is EPEVTQTPSHQVTQMGQEVILRCVPISNHLYFYWYRQILGQKVEFLVSFYNNEISEKSEIFDDQFSVERPDGSNFTLKIRSTKLEDSAMYFCASSGAGNEKLFFGSGTQLSVL.

This clone was seen a handful of times. V gene TRBV29-1 combines with J gene TRBJ2-1, with D unclear. Trimming pared 6 bases from V and 0 bases from J, leaving 12 bases between. CDR1 is SQVTM and CDR2 is ANQGSEA in the germline V gene. CDR3 length: 14 residues. The CDR3 DNA sequence: TGCAGCGTCTTGGCTGTCGACTCCTACAATGAGCAGTTCTTC. This gives the protein CSVLAVDSYNEQFF.

The genes are TRBV27 and TRBJ2-7, with 7 bases identical to TRBD1. Germline assignment: CDR1 MNHEY and CDR2 SMNVEV (reference sequence). This CDR3 region has 14 residues. V shed 4 bases, J shed 0 bases, and the junction held 3 bases outside the gene matches. The CDR3 loop reads CASSWDSSSYEQYF. CDR3 in DNA: TGTGCCAGCAGTTGGGACAGTAGCTCCTACGAGCAGTACTTC.

The chain joins TRBV27 to TRBJ1-3; 7 bases agree with TRBD1. Germline V gene data show CDR1 as MNHEY and CDR2 as SMNVEV (reference sequence). This CDR3 is 12 amino acids long. V shed 7 bases, J shed 15 bases, and the junction held 12 bases outside the gene matches. The CDR3 loop is CASNRDSLLPYF. CDR3 DNA: TGTGCCAGCAATAGGGACAGCCTGCTCCCATATTTT.

This chain uses TRBV7-2 with TRBJ2-1, with 12 bases aligning to TRBD2. J was trimmed by 9 bases and V by 1 base; bases with no gene match: 10. The CDR3 runs 17 residues. From germline, CDR1 is SGHTA and CDR2 FQGNSA. The CDR3 is CASSLDPLAGGLVEQFF. Written as DNA, the CDR3 is TGTGCCAGCAGCTTAGATCCCCTAGCGGGGGGGCTAGTTGAGCAGTTCTTC.

J is TRBJ1-4 and V is TRBV5-8, with D unclear. V lost 1 base and J lost 0, with 10 bases in between. The CDR3 length is 16 residues. CDR1 is SGHTS and CDR2 is YDEGEE in the germline V gene. The CDR3 DNA reads TGTGCCAGCAGCTTGAGCCCGTATGCAACTAATGAAAAACTGTTTTTT. It is translated as CASSLSPYATNEKLFF.

This clone was seen only a few times. V and J are TRBV10-1 and TRBJ2-3, with 10 bases identical to TRBD1. Per the germline V gene, CDR1 is WNHNN and CDR2 is SYGVQD (reference sequence). The CDR3 is made up of 17 amino acids. The V segment lost 2 bases and the J segment 3 bases; nucleotides outside the gene matches: 8. CDR3 sequence (DNA): TGCGCCAGCAGTGAGCGCCGGACAGGGGGAAGAACAGATACGCAGTATTTT. It yields the protein CASSERRTGGRTDTQYF.

CDR3: CASSRIQGNSPLHF. DNA for the CDR3: TGTGCCAGCAGCAGGATTCAGGGGAATTCACCCCTCCACTTT. V usage is TRBV13 and J usage is TRBJ1-6; tentatively, D is TRBD1 (6 bases). CDR3 size: 14 residues. V was shortened by 5 bases and J by 7 bases, with 12 bases between the two germline ends. Germline-derived CDR1 and CDR2 are PRHDT and FYEKMQ (reference sequence).

The chain couples TRBV18 to TRBJ1-4; D perhaps matches TRBD1 (5 bases). The length of the CDR3 is 15 residues. CDR1 KGHSH and CDR2 LQKENI come from the germline V gene. The V end was cut by 5 bases, the J end by 2 bases, with 12 bases between. The CDR3 DNA reads as TGTGCCAGCTCAGCAGGGCTATCGACTAATGAAAAACTGTTTTTT. Its protein product is CASSAGLSTNEKLFF. The complete variable domain, with remaining parts taken from reference TRBV18 and TRBJ1-4, reads NAGVMQNPRHLVRRRGQEARLRCSPMKGHSHVYWYRQLPEEGLKFMVYLQKENIIDESGMPKERFSAEFPKEGPSILRIQQVVRGDSAAYFCASSAGLSTNEKLFFGSGTQLSVL.

The V gene is TRBV6-4, the J gene TRBJ2-1; 8 bases align to TRBD2. Germline assignment: CDR1 MRHNA and CDR2 SNTAGT. Trimming took 5 bases from V and 6 from J; bases not matched to a gene: 3. This CDR3 contains 13 residues. The chain's CDR3 is CASSSGGPNEQFF. The CDR3 DNA sequence: TGTGCCAGCAGTTCGGGGGGGCCCAATGAGCAGTTCTTC.

This clone was counted a few times. The rearrangement joins TRBV6-5 to TRBJ1-1, with 11 nucleotides matching TRBD1. Germline V lookup: CDR1 MNHEY, CDR2 SVGAGI. Trimming at V came to 5 bases and at J to 11 bases, leaving 7 bases not matched to a gene. There are 13 residues in the CDR3. This CDR3 is CASSPDRGRSAFF. CDR3 coding DNA: TGTGCCAGCAGTCCGGACAGGGGGCGATCCGCTTTCTTT.

Turning to this clone: The junction shows a germline mismatch at one end, possibly a read error. V gene TRBV7-2 combines with J gene TRBJ1-1; D may be TRBD1 (6 bases). Germline-derived CDR1 and CDR2 are SGHTA and FQGNSA. This CDR3 is built from 15 residues. CDR3 nucleotides: TGTGCCGGCAGCCCCCCCGGGGGGGCCGAGGTGGGGTTGAGCTTT. Translation gives CAGSPPGGAEVGLSF.

The CDR3 reads CASSYSNQAGTIYF. Here the CDR3 DNA reads TGTGCCAGCAGTTACTCGAATCAAGCGGGCACCATATATTTT. This sequence joins TRBV6-5 and TRBJ1-3; D remains unclear. The germline V and J ends were trimmed by 0 bases and 9 bases, with 12 bases remaining between them. This CDR3 spans 14 amino acids. Germline CDR1 and CDR2: MNHEY and SVGAGI.

The rearrangement links TRBV30 to TRBJ1-1, with a possible D match to TRBD1 (6 bases). The CDR3 consists of 12 residues. Trimming cost V 8 bases and J 3 bases, with 13 bases left between them. The germline V gene encodes CDR1 GTSNPN and CDR2 SVGIG (reference sequence). DNA for the CDR3: TGTGCCGTAGACAGGTGGGACACTGAAGCTTTCTTT. It is translated as CAVDRWDTEAFF.

The rearrangement links TRBV9 to TRBJ1-2; D is perhaps TRBD1 (5 bases). V lost 4 bases and J 13 bases, leaving 26 bases between the germline ends. The V gene's germline CDR1 is SGDLS and CDR2 YYNGEE. The CDR3 extends over 15 amino acids. CDR3 sequence reads: CASSPDVGREATGTF. The CDR3 DNA follows: TGTGCCAGCAGCCCCGACGTGGGCAGGGAAGCCACTGGCACCTTC.

The V and J genes are TRBV7-3 and TRBJ2-2, with D unclear. Germline loops: CDR1 SGHTA, CDR2 FQGTGA. V was cut by 5 bases and J by 2 bases, with 3 bases left in between. This CDR3 is built from 12 residues. The CDR3 DNA is TGTGCCAGCAGCCTCAACACCGGGGAGCTGTTTTTT. Amino acids: CASSLNTGELFF.

The J gene is TRBJ2-2, the V gene TRBV30; TRBD2 matches at 10 bases. Per the germline V gene, CDR1 is GTSNPN and CDR2 is SVGIG (reference sequence). V shed 2 bases and J 12 bases; nucleotides not matched to a gene: 12. The CDR3 sequence is 15 residues long. CDR3 DNA sequence: TGTGCCTGGAGTTTAGCGGGGGGAAAAATGGGGAAGCTGTTTTTT. Its translation: CAWSLAGGKMGKLFF.